These 18 T cell receptor beta chains came from one sample sequenced in a study of T-cell reconstitution after alpha-beta-depleted transplantation in children. For TCRbeta, the library was prepared with unique molecular identifiers. TCRdb analysed the PCR reads with MiXCR anew, one entry per CDR3 protein. The data contain about 400,000 distinct CDR3 sequences, under 20% of them singletons. The material sequenced was PBMCs, mostly from graft donor cells, taken 360 days after TCRalphabeta/CD19-depleted stem cell transplant. The receptors here all came from a boy in the first two years of life who had a stem cell transplant for Wiskott-Aldrich syndrome, so the T cells may come from the graft donor.

The rearrangement joins TRBV7-9 to TRBJ2-1, with 12 positions matching TRBD2. CDR1 is SEHNR, CDR2 FQNEAQ, per germline (reference sequence). This CDR3 contains 17 residues. V shed 6 bases, J shed 0 bases, and the junction held 6 bases outside the gene matches. The CDR3 region is CASSSTSGRFSYNEQFF. DNA for the CDR3: TGTGCCAGCAGTTCGACTAGCGGGAGATTCTCCTACAATGAGCAGTTCTTC. The full variable domain, its missing parts supplied by reference TRBV7-9 and TRBJ2-1, is DTGVSQNPRHKITKRGQNVTFRCDPISEHNRLYWYRQTLGQGPEFLTYFQNEAQLEKSRLLSDRFSAERPKGSFSTLEIQRTEQGDSAMYLCASSSTSGRFSYNEQFFGPGTRLTVL.

This chain links TRBV12-3 or TRBV12-4 with TRBJ2-5; D gene ambiguous. The CDR3 spans 11 residues. Trimming left V 5 bases short and J 6 bases short, with 7 bases between. CDR3 sequence: CASSLRKTQYF. CDR3 coding DNA: TGTGCCAGCAGTCTCAGAAAGACCCAGTACTTC.

V gene TRBV10-3 combines with J gene TRBJ2-1; D is possibly TRBD1 (5 bases). This CDR3 contains 13 residues. The germline V gene encodes CDR1 ENHRY and CDR2 SYGVKD. V was clipped by 0 bases and J by 12 bases, with 12 bases between them. CDR3 in DNA: TGTGCCATCAGTGAGTCGGATCTAAGGGGGCAGTTCTTC. Translation gives CAISESDLRGQFF.

The chain combines TRBV30 with TRBJ2-5; D perhaps matches TRBD2 (6 bases). Germline CDR1 reads GTSNPN; CDR2 reads SVGIG (reference sequence). Deletions cut 2 bases from V and 6 bases from J, with 16 bases between. CDR3 length equals 14 residues. The CDR3: CAWSRTRREKTQYF. In DNA form, the CDR3 reads TGTGCCTGGAGTCGAACCAGGCGGGAAAAGACCCAGTACTTC. Together with reference TRBV30 and TRBJ2-5, the CDR3 gives the full variable domain: SQTIHQWPATLVQPVGSPLSLECTVEGTSNPNLYWYRQAAGRGLQLLFYSVGIGQISSEVPQNLSASRPQDRQFILSSKKLLLSDSGFYLCAWSRTRREKTQYFGPGTRLLVL.

V and J are TRBV3-1 and TRBJ2-7, with 7 bases matching TRBD2. Trimming cost V 1 base and J 2 bases; bases outside gene matches: 11. This CDR3 has 17 residues. From germline, CDR1 is LGHDT and CDR2 YNNKEL (reference sequence). The CDR3 here is CASSQGLRTSWTYEQYF. CDR3 nucleotides: TGTGCCAGCAGCCAAGGCCTCCGGACTAGTTGGACCTACGAGCAGTACTTC.

In its sample, this clonotype was seen a few times. This chain links TRBV11-2 with TRBJ1-2; 7 nucleotides line up with TRBD1. The J segment lost 0 bases and the V segment lost 5 bases, leaving 9 bases of the junction unmatched. The CDR3 covers 16 residues. Per germline, CDR1 SGHAT and CDR2 FQNNGV. CDR3 protein: CASSQFPGQSNYGYTF. DNA of the CDR3: TGTGCCAGCAGCCAATTTCCGGGACAGTCTAACTATGGCTACACCTTC. The full variable domain, in which reference TRBV11-2 and TRBJ1-2 provide the parts outside the CDR3, is EAGVAQSPRYKIIEKRQSVAFWCNPISGHATLYWYQQILGQGPKLLIQFQNNGVVDDSQLPKDRFSAERLKGVDSTLKIQPAKLEDSAVYLCASSQFPGQSNYGYTFGSGTRLTVV.

V is TRBV7-2 and J is TRBJ2-7, with TRBD1 as a possible D gene (5 bases). Trimming shortened V by 1 base and J by 6 bases, and 13 bases separated the two germline ends. The CDR3 is 14 amino acids. CDR1 is SGHTA, CDR2 FQGNSA, per germline. The CDR3 DNA sequence: TGTGCCAGCAGCTTAGGGGGCTCGAGCCTCGAGCAGTACTTC. It codes for CASSLGGSSLEQYF.

This clonotype was seen at least ten times. The V gene is TRBV15, the J gene TRBJ2-1; 10 nucleotides agree with TRBD2. CDR3 length: 13 residues. Germline V gene lookup returns CDR1 LNHNV and CDR2 YYDKDF (reference sequence). V shed 8 bases and J 4 bases; nucleotides not matched to a gene: 2. The CDR3 spells CATGLAAYNEQFF. DNA for the CDR3: TGTGCCACCGGACTAGCGGCTTACAATGAGCAGTTCTTC.

The chain recombines TRBV18 with TRBJ2-1; the match to TRBD2 covers 13 bases. CDR3 length: 15 residues. The V segment lost 3 bases and the J segment 8 bases; nucleotides outside the gene matches: 4. The germline V gene encodes CDR1 KGHSH and CDR2 LQKENI. Here the CDR3 reads CASSPGLAGIYEQFF. CDR3 coding DNA: TGTGCCAGCTCACCGGGACTAGCGGGAATATATGAGCAGTTCTTC.

This clonotype was detected only a few times. The genes are TRBV7-8 and TRBJ2-1, with D unresolved. V was trimmed by 2 bases and J by 9 bases, leaving 17 bases between them. This CDR3 is built from 15 residues. Germline loops: CDR1 SGHVS, CDR2 FQNEAQ. CDR3 amino acids: CASSLRPRWGGEQFF. CDR3 nucleotide sequence: TGTGCCAGCAGCTTACGTCCGCGGTGGGGTGGTGAGCAGTTCTTC.

This clonotype was counted only a few times. V usage is TRBV11-2 and J usage is TRBJ2-7; D remains ambiguous. This CDR3 region has 15 residues. Trimming removed 2 bases from V and 5 bases from J, with 16 bases in between. Germline CDR1 SGHAT, CDR2 FQNNGV. The CDR3 loop is CASSLRPLSWDEQYF. The CDR3 region has the DNA TGTGCCAGCAGCTTAAGGCCTCTCTCTTGGGACGAGCAGTACTTC.

This clonotype was detected many times. The rearrangement links TRBV20-1 to TRBJ2-5; the D is unclear. Germline assignment: CDR1 DFQATT and CDR2 SNEGSKA (reference sequence). CDR3 length equals 12 residues. V was shortened by 3 bases and J by 2 bases, with 7 bases between the two germline ends. For the CDR3, the DNA is TGCAGTGCTAGGGCCAGTCAAGAGACCCAGTACTTC. This translates into CSARASQETQYF.

At least ten counts were recorded for this clonotype. V and J are TRBV5-1 and TRBJ2-2; D gene ambiguous. Germline V gives CDR1 SGHRS, CDR2 YFSETQ. This CDR3 has 13 amino acids. Trimming took 3 bases from V and 4 from J, leaving 7 bases between them. CDR3 nucleotides: TGCGCCAGCAGCTATGGAAGCACCGGGGAGCTGTTTTTT. It is translated as CASSYGSTGELFF. The full variable domain, in which reference TRBV5-1 and TRBJ2-2 provide the parts outside the CDR3, is KAGVTQTPRYLIKTRGQQVTLSCSPISGHRSVSWYQQTPGQGLQFLFEYFSETQRNKGNFPGRFSGRQFSNSRSEMNVSTLELGDSALYLCASSYGSTGELFFGEGSRLTVL.

The V call is TRBV15, the J call TRBJ2-7, with 10 bases that match TRBD1. Germline V gene sequence: CDR1 LNHNV, CDR2 YYDKDF (reference sequence). V was clipped by 2 bases and J by 1 base; unmatched bases: 2. The CDR3 has 15 amino acids. CDR3 sequence reads: CATSRPGQGSYEQYF. CDR3 in DNA: TGTGCCACCAGCAGACCGGGACAGGGGTCCTACGAGCAGTACTTC.

Points on this clonotype: The DNA is left out, because the CDR3 cannot be placed on it with certainty; the CDR3 is given as TCRdb lists it. The chain has TRBV5-1 and TRBJ2-2; TRBD1 is the table's D call, not checked against the DNA. The germline V gene has CDR1 SGHRS and CDR2 YFSETQ. Both ends counted, the CDR3 spans 17 residues. CDR3 sequence reads: CASSPPRDGKAPGSCFF.

This clonotype was seen a few times. The rearrangement joins TRBV29-1 to TRBJ2-7, with D perhaps assigned TRBD1 or TRBD2 (5 bases each). Per the germline V gene, CDR1 is SQVTM and CDR2 is ANQGSEA. Trimming left V 5 bases short and J 0 bases short, with 14 bases between. The CDR3 length is 14 residues. Written as DNA, the CDR3 is TGCAGCGTTCGGCAAGAGGGGAGCTCCTACGAGCAGTACTTC. It translates to CSVRQEGSSYEQYF.

This clonotype has at least ten counts. The V and J genes are TRBV12-3 or TRBV12-4 and TRBJ2-5, with 7 bases matching TRBD2. This CDR3 contains 14 residues. J lost 6 bases, V lost 4 bases, and 8 bases had no gene match. The CDR3 loop reads CASSSTSEGQTQYF. For the CDR3, the DNA is TGTGCCAGCAGTTCCACTAGCGAGGGGCAGACCCAGTACTTC.

The J gene is TRBJ2-2, the V gene TRBV20-1; D is ambiguous. The V gene lost 0 bases and the J gene lost 7 bases, with 3 bases spanning the gap. The CDR3 loop spans 11 amino acids. Germline V lookup: CDR1 DFQATT, CDR2 SNEGSKA (reference sequence). CDR3 protein: CSAREYGELFF. CDR3 nucleotides: TGCAGTGCTAGAGAGTACGGGGAGCTGTTTTTT.